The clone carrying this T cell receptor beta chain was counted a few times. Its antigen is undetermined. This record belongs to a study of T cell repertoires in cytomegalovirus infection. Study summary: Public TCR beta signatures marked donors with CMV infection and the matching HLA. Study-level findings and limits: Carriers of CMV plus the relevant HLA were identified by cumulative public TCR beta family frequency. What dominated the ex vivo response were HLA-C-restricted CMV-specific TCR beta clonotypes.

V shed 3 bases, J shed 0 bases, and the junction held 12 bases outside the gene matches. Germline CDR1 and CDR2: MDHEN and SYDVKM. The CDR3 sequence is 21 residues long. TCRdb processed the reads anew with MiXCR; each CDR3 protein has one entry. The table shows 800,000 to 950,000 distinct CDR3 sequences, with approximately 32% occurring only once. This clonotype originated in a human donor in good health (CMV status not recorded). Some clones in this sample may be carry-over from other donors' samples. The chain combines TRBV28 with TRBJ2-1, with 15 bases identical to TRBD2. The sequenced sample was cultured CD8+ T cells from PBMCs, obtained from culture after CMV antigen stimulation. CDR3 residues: CASSFDVPGLAGGGSYNEQFF. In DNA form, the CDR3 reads TGTGCCAGCAGTTTCGATGTCCCCGGACTAGCGGGGGGGGGCTCCTACAATGAGCAGTTCTTC.